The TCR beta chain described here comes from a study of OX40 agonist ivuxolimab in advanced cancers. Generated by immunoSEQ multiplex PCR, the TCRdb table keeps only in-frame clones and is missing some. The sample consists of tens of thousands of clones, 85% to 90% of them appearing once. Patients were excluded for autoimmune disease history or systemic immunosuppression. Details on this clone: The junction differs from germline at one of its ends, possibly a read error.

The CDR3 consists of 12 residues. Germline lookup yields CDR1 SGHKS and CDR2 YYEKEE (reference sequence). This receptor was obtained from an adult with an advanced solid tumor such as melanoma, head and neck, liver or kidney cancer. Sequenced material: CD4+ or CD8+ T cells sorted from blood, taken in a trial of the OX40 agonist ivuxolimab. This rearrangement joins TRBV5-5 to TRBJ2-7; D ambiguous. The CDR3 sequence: CASRLGAYEQYF. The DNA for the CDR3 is TGTGCCAGCAGATTGGGTGCCTACGAGCAGTACTTC.